This T cell receptor (beta chain) appears in the sequencing data of a study of blood T cell repertoires in COVID-19. The assay was immunoSEQ multiplex PCR, and TCRdb's table has in-frame clones only and misses some. The sample holds under 300,000 clones, about nine tenths seen once. Germline V CDR1 and CDR2: SGDLS, YYNGEE. V was clipped by 3 bases and J by 7 bases, with 13 bases between them. The CDR3 runs 14 residues. The table lists this clone with a count of one. The sequencing sample was made of peripheral blood. The V gene is TRBV9, the J gene TRBJ1-4; a possible D gene is TRBD1 (5 bases). The TCR comes from a woman between 40 and 55 years old who had recovered from COVID-19. The chain's CDR3 is CASSDGQGAEKLFF. CDR3 DNA: TGTGCCAGCAGCGACGGGCAGGGTGCTGAAAAACTGTTTTTT. The complete variable domain, with remaining parts taken from reference TRBV9 and TRBJ1-4, reads DSGVTQTPKHLITATGQRVTLRCSPRSGDLSVYWYQQSLDQGLQFLIQYYNGEERAKGNILERFSAQQFPDLHSELNLSSLELGDSALYFCASSDGQGAEKLFFGSGTQLSVL.